These 7 T cell receptor beta chains were all obtained from the same sample, sequenced in a study of blood T cell repertoires in COVID-19. Clones were read by immunoSEQ multiplex PCR, and TCRdb kept only the in-frame ones, dropping some. The table lists over 600,000 clones, more than 80% of them singletons. The material sequenced was peripheral blood. Receptor source: a woman aged 18-35 years with acute or convalescent COVID-19.

V and J are TRBV11-2 and TRBJ1-3, with TRBD1 matching over 10 bases. Trimming removed 2 bases from V and 8 bases from J; junction bases left unmatched: 6. Germline CDR1 and CDR2: SGHAT and FQNNGV. The CDR3 runs to 15 residues. CDR3 DNA sequence: TGTGCCAGCAGCTTAATCAGGACAGGGGGACACACCATATATTTT. Amino acids: CASSLIRTGGHTIYF.

The chain has TRBV11-2 and TRBJ1-1; D possibly corresponds to TRBD1 (5 bases). CDR1 and CDR2 from the germline V gene are SGHAT and FQNNGV. This CDR3 is built from 15 residues. V lost 0 bases to trimming and J lost 3 bases, with 11 bases between them. This CDR3 is CASSLDWQGYTEAFF. The CDR3, as DNA: TGTGCCAGCAGCTTAGATTGGCAGGGATACACTGAAGCTTTCTTT.

The rearrangement uses TRBV19 and TRBJ1-1; 8 bases are shared with TRBD1. Germline CDR1 reads LNHDA; CDR2 reads SQIVND (reference sequence). The CDR3 extends over 16 amino acids. J lost 4 bases, V lost 9 bases, and 16 bases had no gene match. CDR3 in DNA: TGTGCCAGCGGGGGAACCGGACAGGGAGAGGGCACTGAAGCTTTCTTT. It is translated as CASGGTGQGEGTEAFF.

The chain recombines TRBV27 with TRBJ2-7, with 7 bases lining up with TRBD1. V lost 8 bases to trimming and J lost 2 bases; unmatched junction nucleotides: 9. The CDR3 consists of 14 residues. CDR1 is MNHEY and CDR2 is SMNVEV in the germline V gene (reference sequence). The CDR3: CASAYRGTTYEQYF. DNA of the CDR3: TGTGCCAGCGCATACAGGGGCACCACCTACGAGCAGTACTTC.

V usage is TRBV7-8 and J usage is TRBJ2-7; 7 bases fit TRBD1. V was pared by 5 bases and J by 4 bases, with 8 bases of the junction left unmatched. CDR1 is SGHVS and CDR2 is FQNEAQ in the germline V gene. The length of the CDR3 is 14 residues. The CDR3 DNA follows: TGTGCCAGCAGCGGCCGGGACAGCTTGTACGAGCAGTACTTC. It encodes CASSGRDSLYEQYF.

The chain uses TRBV5-5 and TRBJ2-1; D not resolved. Germline V gene data show CDR1 as SGHKS and CDR2 as YYEKEE (reference sequence). Trimming pared 0 bases from V and 6 bases from J, leaving 19 bases between. This CDR3 is built from 17 residues. The CDR3 nucleotides read TGTGCCAGCAGCTTGGAATTGAGTGGTAGTAGCCTCAATGAGCAGTTCTTC. It is translated as CASSLELSGSSLNEQFF.

This rearrangement joins TRBV6-5 to TRBJ2-1; D unresolved. This CDR3 spans 14 amino acids. Germline CDR1 is MNHEY and CDR2 is SVGAGI. V was trimmed by 2 bases and J by 5 bases, leaving 10 bases between them. The chain's CDR3 is CASSYVARDNEQFF. The CDR3 bases are TGTGCCAGCAGTTACGTCGCTAGAGACAATGAGCAGTTCTTC.